The source of this T cell receptor beta chain is a study of radiotherapy plus CTLA-4 blockade in lung cancer. Overall study: Disease control was seen in about 30% of patients, objective responses in approximately 19%.

In chemo-refractory metastatic non-small-cell lung cancer, patients got ipilimumab CTLA-4 blockade together with focal radiation. The CDR3 has 15 residues. CDR1 is GTSNPN and CDR2 is SVGIG in the germline V gene (reference sequence). V gave up 2 bases and J gave up 3 bases, with 14 bases separating them. Method: immunoSEQ multiplex PCR; TCRdb's copy keeps in-frame clones and lacks some. The data contain about 100,000 clones, around four fifths of them singletons. Study results and caveats: Dynamics of early blood T cell clones, together with interferon-beta, were reportedly the best predictors of response. In blood, after radiotherapy plus ipilimumab, tumor-derived TCR clones expanded.

As for this clone: Its antigen remains unknown.

The specimen was peripheral blood, collected from a patient treated with radiotherapy plus ipilimumab. The V gene is TRBV30, the J gene TRBJ1-5, with D hard to call. This TCR came from a human donor with non-small cell lung cancer who had stable disease on radiotherapy plus ipilimumab. Here the CDR3 DNA reads TGTGCCTGGAGTAGGATTGGGTTGAACAATCAGCCCCAGCATTTT. It translates to CAWSRIGLNNQPQHF.